Ten or more counts support the clone carrying this TCR beta chain. Antigen unknown. TCRdb reprocessed the reads with MiXCR, giving one entry per CDR3 protein. The sample has 900,000 to 950,000 distinct CDR3 sequences, roughly 30% seen once. This sample was included in a study of T cell repertoires in cytomegalovirus infection. CDR1 is SGHTA and CDR2 is FQGNSA in the germline V gene. The junction had 6 bases not matched to a gene; V was cut back by 4 bases and J by 9 bases. This CDR3 contains 16 residues. The sequencing here drew on cultured CD8+ T cells from PBMCs, taken from culture after CMV antigen stimulation. The TCR sequence derives from a human donor in good health (CMV status not recorded). Some clones in this sample may be carry-over from other donors' samples. The chain links TRBV7-2 to TRBJ2-1, with 16 bases that match TRBD2. In nucleotides, the CDR3 is TGTGCCAGCAGCTCTGGGACTAGCGGGGGGGCCGTTGAGCAGTTCTTC. Its translation is CASSSGTSGGAVEQFF.